This T cell receptor (beta chain) appears in the sequencing data of a study of control samples from healthy donors and cancer patients. This CDR3 has 12 residues. Trimming removed 3 bases at V and 1 base at J, with 3 bases between. CDR1 is SGHVS, CDR2 FQNEAQ, per germline. This table comes from immunoSEQ multiplex PCR, and its TCRdb copy is limited to in-frame clones, with some not included. The sample has approximately 99,000 clones; 70% to 85% are singletons. Material: blood. The rearrangement uses TRBV7-8 and TRBJ1-1; D not certain. This clonotype was sampled from a man younger than 35 in good health. In DNA form, the CDR3 reads TGTGCCAGCAGCTTTGGGAACACTGAAGCTTTCTTT. This gives the protein CASSFGNTEAFF.